The clone carrying this T cell receptor (beta chain) has a count of ten or more. Unmatched junction bases numbered 9, after V lost 5 bases and J lost 3 bases. This CDR3 spans 17 amino acids. Germline assignment: CDR1 SGHTA and CDR2 FQGNSA. The sample is drawn from a study of early T cells in non-severe SARS-CoV-2 infection. Via MiXCR, TCRdb re-called the 5' RACE reads, giving one row per CDR3 protein. The sample shows tens of thousands of distinct CDR3 sequences, roughly a tenth of them seen only once. Sequencing used whole blood. The rearrangement joins TRBV7-2 to TRBJ2-2; 10 positions agree with TRBD2. The clonotype comes from an adult who was a healthcare worker with PCR-confirmed SARS-CoV-2 infection or an uninfected control (not recorded which). The CDR3 sequence is CASSRRGAGGYTGELFF. In DNA form, the CDR3 reads TGTGCCAGCAGCCGACGGGGAGCGGGAGGGTACACCGGGGAGCTGTTTTTT. Complete variable domain (other parts from reference TRBV7-2 and TRBJ2-2): GAGVSQSPSNKVTEKGKDVELRCDPISGHTALYWYRQSLGQGLEFLIYFQGNSAPDKSGLPSDRFSAERTGGSVSTLTIQRTQQEDSAVYLCASSRRGAGGYTGELFFGEGSRLTVL.